This T cell receptor (beta chain) was identified during a study of early T cells in non-severe SARS-CoV-2 infection. The overall study: Sequencing of bulk RNA from unsorted whole blood was done, without chain pairing. General study points: Private and CD4 specificities were missed by VDJdb matching, skewed to anti-spike CD8.

This CDR3 has 13 amino acids. V lost 6 bases and J lost 0, with 8 bases in between. Germline V lookup: CDR1 MNHNS, CDR2 SASEGT. Molecules of cDNA were individually given unique molecular identifiers that were attached to them. MiXCR, run by TCRdb on the 5' RACE reads, gives a single entry per CDR3 protein. The profile covers approximately 85,000 distinct CDR3 sequences, with over 9% appearing a single time and approximately 7% taken by the ten largest. This clonotype showed up many times. Its cognate antigen is unknown. The sample comprised whole blood. The sequence derives from an adult who was a healthcare worker with PCR-confirmed SARS-CoV-2 infection or an uninfected control (not recorded which). The chain recombines TRBV6-1 with TRBJ1-2; possibly TRBD1 for D (5 bases). The CDR3 is CASRRDPNYGYTF. In DNA, the CDR3 is TGTGCCAGCAGGAGGGACCCTAACTATGGCTACACCTTC.